The sequence of this T cell receptor (beta chain) was determined in a study of blood T cell repertoires in COVID-19. The germline gives CDR1 SNHLY, CDR2 FYNNEI. V shed 1 base, J shed 9 bases, and the junction held 3 bases outside the gene matches. The CDR3 extends over 13 amino acids. Methods used by the authors: Using reference gene primer amplification, nucleated cell counts were estimated. Produced via immunoSEQ multiplex PCR; TCRdb's table is partial and in-frame only. V, J and clone size were drawn from that table, and D and trimming were deduced from the DNA. The sample carries 310,000 or so clones, 88% recorded once.

The chain combines TRBV2 with TRBJ1-3, with 7 bases fitting TRBD1. The sequence came from a woman aged 50 to 60 with active or convalescent COVID-19. The sample consisted of peripheral blood. The chain's CDR3 is CASSEGQGSTIYF. The CDR3 nucleotides read TGTGCCAGCAGTGAAGGACAGGGCAGCACCATATATTTT.